These 27 T cell receptor beta chains came from one sample sequenced in a study of shared clonotypes between healthy human individuals. Naive CD8 cells, CD45RO-negative and positively selected for CCR7, excluded terminally differentiated effector memory CD45RA+ cells. Measured with immunoSEQ multiplex PCR; TCRdb has only the in-frame clones, and not every one. The table lists about 680,000 clones, about 90% of them singletons. The sequenced material came from naive CD8+ T cells sorted from blood. The source of these receptors is a man aged 25-45 years in good health.

The chain recombines TRBV9 with TRBJ2-1; 8 bases agree with TRBD2. CDR1 SGDLS and CDR2 YYNGEE come from the germline V gene. V gave up 0 bases and J gave up 4 bases; unmatched junction bases: 3. CDR3 length equals 15 residues. CDR3 sequence (DNA): TGTGCCAGCAGCGTAGAGGGACTAGTTTACAATGAGCAGTTCTTC. As protein: CASSVEGLVYNEQFF.

As for this clone: Distinct nucleotide sequences in the sample also encode this CDR3. The V gene is TRBV27, the J gene TRBJ2-1; D ambiguous. The CDR3 has 13 residues. Germline CDR1 is MNHEY and CDR2 is SMNVEV (reference sequence). The ends were cut back, 2 bases at V and 4 bases at J, with 6 bases in the middle. The CDR3 sequence is CASSLGYYNEQFF. Written as DNA, the CDR3 is TGTGCCAGCAGTTTAGGGTATTACAATGAGCAGTTCTTC.

This chain connects TRBV18 to TRBJ2-5; D perhaps matches TRBD1 (5 bases). Between the trimmed V and J ends, which lost 3 bases and 5 bases, there was a span of 13 bases. CDR3 length: 14 amino acids. The germline V gene encodes CDR1 KGHSH and CDR2 LQKENI. CDR3 amino acids: CASSPSLGQETQYF. DNA for the CDR3: TGTGCCAGCTCACCGTCCTTGGGGCAGGAGACCCAGTACTTC.

V and J are TRBV4-3 and TRBJ2-7; TRBD1 might be the D (5 bases). V lost 0 bases to trimming and J lost 2 bases, with 8 bases between them. The V gene's germline CDR1 is LGHNA and CDR2 YSLEER. This CDR3 has 14 residues. CDR3 in amino acids: CASSQDAGTYEQYF. The CDR3 bases are TGCGCCAGCAGCCAAGACGCAGGGACCTACGAGCAGTACTTC.

The gene calls are TRBV27 and TRBJ2-1, with 8 bases matching TRBD1. Germline V gene sequence: CDR1 MNHEY, CDR2 SMNVEV (reference sequence). This CDR3 contains 14 residues. V shed 5 bases, J shed 6 bases, and the junction held 6 bases outside the gene matches. Written as DNA, the CDR3 is TGTGCCAGCAGTAAACTGACAGGGGTCAATGAGCAGTTCTTC. Its translation: CASSKLTGVNEQFF.

The chain couples TRBV10-3 to TRBJ1-3; no clear D gene. The germline V and J ends were trimmed by 4 bases and 7 bases, with 5 bases remaining between them. Germline-derived CDR1 and CDR2 are ENHRY and SYGVKD. The CDR3 is 11 amino acids. This chain's CDR3 is CAISGGNTIYF. Here the CDR3 DNA reads TGTGCCATCAGTGGTGGGAACACCATATATTTT.

Of note for this clone: Other DNA variants within this sample encode the same CDR3. This rearrangement joins TRBV19 to TRBJ1-5, with 9 bases fitting TRBD1. Germline lookup yields CDR1 LNHDA and CDR2 SQIVND (reference sequence). The CDR3 contains 13 residues. J lost 4 bases, V lost 7 bases, and 2 bases had no gene match. The CDR3 reads CASTGQGNQPQHF. CDR3 DNA: TGTGCCAGTACGGGACAGGGAAATCAGCCCCAGCATTTT. The variable domain in full, completed from reference TRBV19 and TRBJ1-5, reads DGGITQSPKYLFRKEGQNVTLSCEQNLNHDAMYWYRQDPGQGLRLIYYSQIVNDFQKGDIAEGYSVSREKKESFPLTVTSAQKNPTAFYLCASTGQGNQPQHFGDGTRLSIL.

The CDR3, as DNA: TGTGCCAGCAGTGTGAGTTCGGGCGCCTCCTACGAGCAGTACTTC. It translates to CASSVSSGASYEQYF. The rearrangement uses TRBV2 and TRBJ2-7; D unresolved. V was cut by 4 bases and J by 0 bases, with 13 bases left in between. The germline gives CDR1 SNHLY, CDR2 FYNNEI. This CDR3 comprises 15 residues. Full variable domain (missing parts from reference TRBV2 and TRBJ2-7): EPEVTQTPSHQVTQMGQEVILRCVPISNHLYFYWYRQILGQKVEFLVSFYNNEISEKSEIFDDQFSVERPDGSNFTLKIRSTKLEDSAMYFCASSVSSGASYEQYFGPGTRLTVT.

This rearrangement joins TRBV6-6 to TRBJ1-2; TRBD1 agrees at 9 bases. Unmatched junction bases numbered 9, after V lost 0 bases and J lost 7 bases. Germline CDR1 MNHNY, CDR2 SVGAGI (reference sequence). The CDR3 sequence is 16 residues long. CDR3 amino acids: CASSYSPSGQGGGYTF. The CDR3 bases are TGTGCCAGCAGTTACTCTCCCTCGGGACAGGGTGGTGGCTACACCTTC.

A single count supports this clone. The chain carries TRBV6-5 and TRBJ2-3, with D hard to call. Germline V lookup: CDR1 MNHEY, CDR2 SVGAGI. CDR3 length: 13 amino acids. Trimming cost V 0 bases and J 3 bases, with 4 bases left between them. CDR3 DNA: TGTGCCAGCAGTTACTCAGAAACAGATACGCAGTATTTT. As protein: CASSYSETDTQYF.

J is TRBJ1-1 and V is TRBV6-5; unclear D gene. The germline V gene encodes CDR1 MNHEY and CDR2 SVGAGI. This CDR3 spans 13 amino acids. Deletions cut 5 bases from V and 5 bases from J, with 12 bases between. The chain's CDR3 is CASSPSLATEAFF. CDR3 DNA: TGTGCCAGCAGTCCCTCACTGGCGACTGAAGCTTTCTTT.

The V call is TRBV18, the J call TRBJ2-5, with D possibly TRBD1 on 7 matching bases. Trimming cost V 3 bases and J 2 bases, with 16 bases left between them. This CDR3 region has 16 residues. Germline CDR1 reads KGHSH; CDR2 reads LQKENI. The CDR3 coding sequence is TGTGCCAGCTCACCGTACAGGGGAGGTGGGCAAGAGACCCAGTACTTC. It encodes CASSPYRGGGQETQYF.

The chain employs TRBV27 and TRBJ2-7, with TRBD2 matching 8 bases. J was trimmed by 3 bases and V by 3 bases; bases with no gene match: 1. Germline CDR1 reads MNHEY; CDR2 reads SMNVEV (reference sequence). This CDR3 has 13 amino acids. The chain's CDR3 is CASSFTSGYEQYF. In nucleotides, the CDR3 is TGTGCCAGCAGTTTCACTAGCGGCTACGAGCAGTACTTC.

The V and J genes are TRBV27 and TRBJ2-1; perhaps TRBD2 as D (6 bases). The V gene lost 3 bases and the J gene lost 4 bases, with 10 bases spanning the gap. In germline, CDR1 is MNHEY, CDR2 SMNVEV (reference sequence). CDR3 length equals 14 residues. The CDR3 sequence is CASSLASEYNEQFF. CDR3 sequence (DNA): TGTGCCAGCAGTTTGGCTAGCGAGTACAATGAGCAGTTCTTC.

The table lists this clone with a few counts. This chain joins TRBV18 and TRBJ2-7; D may be TRBD1 (6 bases). Trimming removed 3 bases at V and 7 bases at J, with 13 bases between. Germline CDR1 reads KGHSH; CDR2 reads LQKENI. This CDR3 region has 13 residues. CDR3 sequence (DNA): TGTGCCAGCTCACCCAGACAGGAGTGGGAGCAGTACTTC. Amino acid sequence: CASSPRQEWEQYF. The variable domain in full, with the rest retrieved from reference TRBV18 and TRBJ2-7, is NAGVMQNPRHLVRRRGQEARLRCSPMKGHSHVYWYRQLPEEGLKFMVYLQKENIIDESGMPKERFSAEFPKEGPSILRIQQVVRGDSAAYFCASSPRQEWEQYFGPGTRLTVT.

The chain uses TRBV9 and TRBJ2-7; 9 bases are a match to TRBD2. The CDR3 sequence is 14 residues long. Unmatched junction bases numbered 4, after V lost 3 bases and J lost 3 bases. From germline, CDR1 is SGDLS and CDR2 YYNGEE. CDR3 DNA sequence: TGTGCCAGCAGCGGGAGTAGCGGGAGCTACGAGCAGTACTTC. Translation gives CASSGSSGSYEQYF.

The gene calls are TRBV19 and TRBJ2-1; 7 nucleotides match TRBD2. V shed 0 bases, J shed 0 bases, and the junction held 8 bases outside the gene matches. This CDR3 contains 18 residues. Germline CDR1 is LNHDA and CDR2 is SQIVND (reference sequence). Here the CDR3 DNA reads TGTGCCAGTAGTATAGAGGGGGAGGGAGGGAGCTCCTACAATGAGCAGTTCTTC. Translation gives CASSIEGEGGSSYNEQFF.

Here the CDR3 reads CASSDGFQTSGNTDTQYF. DNA for the CDR3: TGTGCCAGCAGCGACGGGTTTCAGACTAGCGGAAACACAGATACGCAGTATTTT. V is TRBV9 and J is TRBJ2-3, with 9 bases that match TRBD2. The trim removed 3 bases at V and 2 bases at J, leaving 13 bases unmatched. From germline, CDR1 is SGDLS and CDR2 YYNGEE. This CDR3 comprises 18 residues.

The V call is TRBV5-1, the J call TRBJ2-7; 8 positions match TRBD2. This CDR3 has 16 amino acids. The germline CDR1 and CDR2 sequences are SGHRS and YFSETQ. V lost 2 bases to trimming and J lost 4 bases; unmatched junction nucleotides: 11. CDR3 bases: TGCGCCAGCAGCTTCAGCCTTAGCGGGAACCCTTACGAGCAGTACTTC. Amino acid sequence: CASSFSLSGNPYEQYF.

The gene calls are TRBV5-1 and TRBJ2-1; 7 bases match TRBD1. CDR3 length: 15 amino acids. Germline lookup yields CDR1 SGHRS and CDR2 YFSETQ. Trimming removed 1 base from V and 6 bases from J; junction bases left unmatched: 7. CDR3 in DNA: TGCGCCAGCAGCTTGATTCCGACAGGGACCAATGAGCAGTTCTTC. It codes for CASSLIPTGTNEQFF.

The V gene is TRBV27, the J gene TRBJ2-1; 9 nucleotides match TRBD2. Trimming at V came to 7 bases and at J to 9 bases, leaving 10 bases not matched to a gene. The CDR3 spans 14 residues. Germline lookup yields CDR1 MNHEY and CDR2 SMNVEV (reference sequence). CDR3 residues: CASMEAGGFIEQFF. As DNA, the CDR3 is TGTGCCAGCATGGAAGCGGGAGGTTTCATTGAGCAGTTCTTC.

V is TRBV15 and J is TRBJ2-3; tentatively, D is TRBD1 (6 bases). V lost 2 bases and J 2 bases, leaving 8 bases between the germline ends. Germline lookup yields CDR1 LNHNV and CDR2 YYDKDF (reference sequence). The CDR3 consists of 14 residues. This CDR3 is CATSRWGPTDTQYF. CDR3 nucleotide sequence: TGTGCCACCAGCAGATGGGGGCCCACAGATACGCAGTATTTT.

The chain carries TRBV7-6 and TRBJ2-7; 7 nucleotides line up with TRBD1. V lost 3 bases and J lost 0; bases outside the gene matches: 5. Germline values: CDR1 SGHVS, CDR2 FNYEAQ. The CDR3 totals 15 residues. The DNA of the CDR3 is TGTGCCAGCAGCTTCGGGTGGGACAGCTCCTACGAGCAGTACTTC. Encoded protein: CASSFGWDSSYEQYF.

The chain employs TRBV19 and TRBJ2-5, with 7 bases identical to TRBD1. CDR3 length: 16 amino acids. V shed 6 bases and J 5 bases; nucleotides not matched to a gene: 15. Germline values: CDR1 LNHDA, CDR2 SQIVND (reference sequence). The CDR3 DNA sequence: TGTGCCAGTAGCCACCCCGCGACAGGGTGGCGGGAGACCCAGTACTTC. As protein: CASSHPATGWRETQYF.

The V and J genes are TRBV9 and TRBJ1-1, with 7 bases identical to TRBD1. CDR1 is SGDLS and CDR2 is YYNGEE in the germline V gene. Germline trimming cut 3 bases from V and 9 bases from J; bases unmatched to any gene: 8. This CDR3 is 13 amino acids long. CDR3 region: CASSEQGWDKAFF. As DNA, the CDR3 is TGTGCCAGCAGCGAACAGGGGTGGGACAAAGCTTTCTTT.

This chain joins TRBV18 and TRBJ2-5; 7 bases line up with TRBD2. The CDR3 sequence is 14 residues long. Germline trimming cut 5 bases from V and 5 bases from J; bases unmatched to any gene: 8. In germline, CDR1 is KGHSH, CDR2 LQKENI. CDR3 nucleotide sequence: TGTGCCAGCTCATCTAGCGGCCCGAGGGAGACCCAGTACTTC. Translated, it gives CASSSSGPRETQYF.

The chain joins TRBV27 to TRBJ2-7; 11 nucleotides align to TRBD2. This CDR3 is 14 amino acids long. Germline CDR1 reads MNHEY; CDR2 reads SMNVEV (reference sequence). The V gene end was trimmed by 5 bases and the J gene end by 7 bases; junction bases not matched to a gene: 7. The CDR3 spells CASSHTSGSREQYF. The CDR3 coding sequence is TGTGCCAGCAGTCACACTAGCGGGAGCCGTGAGCAGTACTTC.